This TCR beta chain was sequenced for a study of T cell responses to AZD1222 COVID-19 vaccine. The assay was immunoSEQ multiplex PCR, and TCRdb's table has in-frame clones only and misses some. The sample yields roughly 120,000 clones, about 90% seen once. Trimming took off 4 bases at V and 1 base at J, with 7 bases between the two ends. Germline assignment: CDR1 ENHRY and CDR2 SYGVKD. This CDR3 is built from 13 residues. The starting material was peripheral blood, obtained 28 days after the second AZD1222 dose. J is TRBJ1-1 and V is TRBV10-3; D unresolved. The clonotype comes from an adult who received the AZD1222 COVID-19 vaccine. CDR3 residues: CAISGRPNTEAFF. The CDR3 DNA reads TGTGCCATCAGTGGACGGCCGAACACTGAAGCTTTCTTT.